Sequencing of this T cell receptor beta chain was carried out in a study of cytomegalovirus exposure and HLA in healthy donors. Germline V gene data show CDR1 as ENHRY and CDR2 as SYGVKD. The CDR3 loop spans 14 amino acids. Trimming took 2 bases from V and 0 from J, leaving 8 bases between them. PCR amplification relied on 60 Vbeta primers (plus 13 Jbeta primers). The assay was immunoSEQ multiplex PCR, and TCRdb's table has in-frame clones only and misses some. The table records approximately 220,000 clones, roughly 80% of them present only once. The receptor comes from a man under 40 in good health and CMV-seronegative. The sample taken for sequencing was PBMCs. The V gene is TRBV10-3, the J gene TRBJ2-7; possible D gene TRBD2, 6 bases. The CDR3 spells CAISEAGSSYEQYF. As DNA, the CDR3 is TGTGCCATCAGTGAGGCGGGGAGCTCCTACGAGCAGTACTTC.